The TCR beta chain described here comes from a study of technical replicates of blood from several donors. Some clones are missing from TCRdb's copy, which holds only in-frame ones; the method was immunoSEQ multiplex PCR. This table holds tens of thousands of clones, just over 90% found once. Material for sequencing was T cells isolated from PBMCs. The sequence was collected from a human donor in good health.

The CDR3 protein is CASSQDLLTSGTYPGANVLTF. For the CDR3, the DNA is TGCGCCAGCAGCCAAGATCTTCTAACTAGCGGGACTTACCCTGGGGCCAACGTCCTGACTTTC. This chain uses TRBV4-1 with TRBJ2-6; the match to TRBD2 covers 10 bases. Germline loops: CDR1 MGHRA, CDR2 YSYEKL. J gave up 2 bases and V 0 bases, and 13 bases lay outside the gene matches. The length of the CDR3 is 21 residues.